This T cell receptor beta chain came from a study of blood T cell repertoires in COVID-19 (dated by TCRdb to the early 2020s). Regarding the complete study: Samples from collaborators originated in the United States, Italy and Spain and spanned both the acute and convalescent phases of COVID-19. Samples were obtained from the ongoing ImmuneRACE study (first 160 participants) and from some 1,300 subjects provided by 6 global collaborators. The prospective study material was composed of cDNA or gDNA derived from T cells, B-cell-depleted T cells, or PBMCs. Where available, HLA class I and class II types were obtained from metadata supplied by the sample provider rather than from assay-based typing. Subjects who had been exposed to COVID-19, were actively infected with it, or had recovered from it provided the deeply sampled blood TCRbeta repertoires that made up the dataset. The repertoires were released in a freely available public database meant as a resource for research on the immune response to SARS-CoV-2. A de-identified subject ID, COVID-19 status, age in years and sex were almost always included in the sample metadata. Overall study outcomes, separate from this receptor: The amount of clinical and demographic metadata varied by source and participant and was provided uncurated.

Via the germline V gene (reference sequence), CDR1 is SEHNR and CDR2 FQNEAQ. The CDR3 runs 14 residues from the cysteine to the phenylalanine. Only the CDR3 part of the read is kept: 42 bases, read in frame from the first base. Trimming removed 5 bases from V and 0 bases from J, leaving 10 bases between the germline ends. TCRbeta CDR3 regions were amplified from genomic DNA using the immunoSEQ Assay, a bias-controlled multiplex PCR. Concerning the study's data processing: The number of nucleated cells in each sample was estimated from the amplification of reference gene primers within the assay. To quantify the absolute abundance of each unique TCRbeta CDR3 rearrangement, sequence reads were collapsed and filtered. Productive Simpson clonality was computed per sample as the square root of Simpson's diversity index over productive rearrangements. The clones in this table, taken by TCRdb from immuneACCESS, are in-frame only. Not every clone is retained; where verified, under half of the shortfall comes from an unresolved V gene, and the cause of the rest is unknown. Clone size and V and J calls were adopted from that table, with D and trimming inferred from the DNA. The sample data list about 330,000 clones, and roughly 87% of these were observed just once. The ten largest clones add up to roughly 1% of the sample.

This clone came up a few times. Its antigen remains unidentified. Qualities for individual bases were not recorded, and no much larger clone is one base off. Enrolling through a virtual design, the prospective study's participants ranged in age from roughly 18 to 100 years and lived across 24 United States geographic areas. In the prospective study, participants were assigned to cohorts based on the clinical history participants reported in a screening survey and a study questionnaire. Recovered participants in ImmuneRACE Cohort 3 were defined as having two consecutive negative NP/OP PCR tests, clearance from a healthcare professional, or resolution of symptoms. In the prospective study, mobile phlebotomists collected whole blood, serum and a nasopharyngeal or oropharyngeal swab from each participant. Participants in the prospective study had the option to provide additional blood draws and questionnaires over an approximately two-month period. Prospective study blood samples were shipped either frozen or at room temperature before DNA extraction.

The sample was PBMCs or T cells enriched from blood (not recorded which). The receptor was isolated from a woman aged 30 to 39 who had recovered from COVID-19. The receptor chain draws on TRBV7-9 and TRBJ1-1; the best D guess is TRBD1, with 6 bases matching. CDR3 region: CASSRTELNTEAFF. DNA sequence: TGTGCCAGCAGCAGGACAGAATTGAACACTGAAGCTTTCTTT.